The 20 T cell receptor beta chains below were found in one sample sequenced in a study of T cells after somatic rescue of genetic block. Sequencing was performed with immunoSEQ multiplex PCR; in TCRdb, only in-frame clones are kept and a portion is missing. The data show roughly 51,000 clones, around 96% seen once. Sequences were obtained from peripheral blood mononuclear cells (PBMCs). The receptors stem from a child less than two years old.

The chain uses TRBV9 and TRBJ2-5; 9 bases line up with TRBD2. Germline assignment: CDR1 SGDLS and CDR2 YYNGEE. The CDR3 extends over 16 amino acids. Trimming cost V 0 bases and J 4 bases; bases outside gene matches: 7. In nucleotides, the CDR3 is TGTGCCAGCAGCGTAGGTGTAGCGGGAGTAGGAGAGACCCAGTACTTC. Amino acid sequence: CASSVGVAGVGETQYF.

The chain couples TRBV6-1 to TRBJ2-3, with D unclear. The CDR3 totals 11 residues. Germline V gene lookup returns CDR1 MNHNS and CDR2 SASEGT. V was trimmed by 6 bases and J by 2 bases, leaving 3 bases between them. The chain's CDR3 is CASRITDTQYF. The CDR3 DNA is TGTGCCAGCAGGATCACAGATACGCAGTATTTT.

The chain recombines TRBV6-1 with TRBJ2-1; 8 nucleotides align to TRBD2. Germline CDR1 reads MNHNS; CDR2 reads SASEGT. The CDR3 has 13 residues. V gave up 6 bases and J gave up 9 bases; unmatched junction bases: 7. The CDR3 sequence is CASRIKRESEQFF. As DNA, the CDR3 is TGTGCCAGCAGAATCAAGCGGGAGAGTGAGCAGTTCTTC.

The chain carries TRBV9 and TRBJ2-2, with 8 bases matching TRBD1. With V trimmed by 1 base and J by 0 bases, 8 bases remained unmatched. The germline CDR1 and CDR2 sequences are SGDLS and YYNGEE. The CDR3 contains 18 residues. The chain's CDR3 is CASSVNLRTGPNTGELFF. The CDR3 coding sequence is TGTGCCAGCAGCGTAAACCTGAGGACAGGGCCGAACACCGGGGAGCTGTTTTTT.

This rearrangement joins TRBV19 to TRBJ1-3, with D unclear. The CDR3 runs to 14 residues. V was shortened by 3 bases and J by 0 bases, with 6 bases between the two germline ends. CDR1 LNHDA and CDR2 SQIVND come from the germline V gene (reference sequence). CDR3 amino acids: CASSIGSSGNTIYF. The CDR3 DNA sequence: TGTGCCAGTAGTATCGGAAGCTCTGGAAACACCATATATTTT.

The gene calls are TRBV20-1 and TRBJ2-7; D gene unclear. The V and J ends lost 0 bases and 1 base respectively, with 1 base between them. Germline V gene data show CDR1 as DFQATT and CDR2 as SNEGSKA (reference sequence). The CDR3 runs to 11 residues. CDR3 protein: CSARESYEQYF. CDR3 in DNA: TGCAGTGCTAGAGAATCCTACGAGCAGTACTTC.

This sequence joins TRBV6-1 and TRBJ1-2; possible D gene TRBD1, 5 bases. CDR3 length: 14 residues. Germline V CDR1 and CDR2: MNHNS, SASEGT. V lost 2 bases and J 4 bases, leaving 11 bases between the germline ends. The DNA for the CDR3 is TGTGCCAGCAGTGAAACCGTCCAGGGCTATGGCTACACCTTC. Residues: CASSETVQGYGYTF.

The J gene is TRBJ2-1, the V gene TRBV7-9, with D possibly matching TRBD1 (6 bases). Germline-derived CDR1 and CDR2 are SEHNR and FQNEAQ (reference sequence). Between the trimmed V and J ends, which lost 8 bases and 12 bases, there was a span of 14 bases. This CDR3 has 11 amino acids. CDR3 residues: CASGPKQGQFF. The CDR3 DNA reads TGTGCCAGCGGCCCAAAACAGGGGCAGTTCTTC.

J is TRBJ1-1 and V is TRBV5-1; D is ambiguous. Trimming cost V 4 bases and J 4 bases, with 11 bases left between them. The germline V gene has CDR1 SGHRS and CDR2 YFSETQ. The CDR3 loop spans 13 amino acids. The DNA of the CDR3 is TGCGCCAGCAGCAGGGCCGCGGTCACTGAAGCTTTCTTT. Translation: CASSRAAVTEAFF.

For the CDR3, the DNA is TGTGCCAGCAGTTTATATGGGACTAGCGGGAGGAGTTACAATGAGCAGTTCTTC. Its translation: CASSLYGTSGRSYNEQFF. V gene TRBV27 combines with J gene TRBJ2-1, with 15 positions matching TRBD2. CDR3 length: 18 amino acids. V shed 1 base, J shed 4 bases, and the junction held 5 bases outside the gene matches. Germline CDR1 MNHEY, CDR2 SMNVEV (reference sequence).

This sequence joins TRBV4-1 and TRBJ1-2; 7 positions match TRBD1. The CDR3 spans 15 residues. CDR1 and CDR2 from the germline V gene are MGHRA and YSYEKL. The trim removed 4 bases at V and 7 bases at J, leaving 12 bases unmatched. In DNA form, the CDR3 reads TGCGCCAGCAGCCGATATTTAACGCAGGGGGGTGGCTACACCTTC. Protein sequence: CASSRYLTQGGGYTF.

On this clone itself: The junction does not match germline at one end; this may be a read error. The rearrangement joins TRBV5-1 to TRBJ2-7; no reliable D call. This CDR3 has 13 amino acids. Looked up from germline, CDR1 is SGHRS and CDR2 is YFSETQ. CDR3 nucleotides: TGCGCCAGCAGCGACCCTGGGTCCTCCGAGCAGTACTTC. Its translation: CASSDPGSSEQYF.

The J gene is TRBJ2-7, the V gene TRBV5-8; D might be TRBD1 (6 bases). The germline V gene has CDR1 SGHTS and CDR2 YDEGEE. Trimming took off 6 bases at V and 3 bases at J, with 19 bases between the two ends. The CDR3 runs to 15 residues. The CDR3 sequence is CASTPAGAGFYEQYF. In DNA form, the CDR3 reads TGTGCCAGCACCCCCGCAGGGGCGGGTTTCTACGAGCAGTACTTC.

The chain combines TRBV5-1 with TRBJ2-3; 13 nucleotides match TRBD2. The CDR3 runs 15 residues. In germline, CDR1 is SGHRS, CDR2 YFSETQ. V was pared by 7 bases and J by 5 bases, with 7 bases of the junction left unmatched. Written as DNA, the CDR3 is TGCGCCAGCGGCGGACTAGCGGGAGCTGGAGATACGCAGTATTTT. Its protein is CASGGLAGAGDTQYF.

This clone showed up just once. The V and J genes are TRBV19 and TRBJ1-5; D not resolved. Germline-derived CDR1 and CDR2 are LNHDA and SQIVND (reference sequence). This CDR3 has 13 residues. V gave up 6 bases and J gave up 2 bases, with 8 bases separating them. CDR3: CASRWARNQPQHF. CDR3 bases: TGTGCCAGTAGATGGGCTCGCAATCAGCCCCAGCATTTT.

The table lists this clone with a few counts. The chain joins TRBV4-1 to TRBJ1-1; unclear D gene. The length of the CDR3 is 14 residues. CDR1 MGHRA and CDR2 YSYEKL come from the germline V gene. Between the trimmed V and J ends, which lost 0 bases and 4 bases, there was a span of 9 bases. This CDR3 reads CASSQDQWRTEAFF. The CDR3 DNA sequence: TGCGCCAGCAGCCAAGATCAGTGGCGCACTGAAGCTTTCTTT.

V and J are TRBV4-1 and TRBJ2-1, with 8 bases lining up with TRBD1. J was trimmed by 2 bases and V by 3 bases; bases with no gene match: 3. Germline assignment: CDR1 MGHRA and CDR2 YSYEKL. The CDR3 has 15 amino acids. CDR3 residues: CASSQRQGTYNEQFF. CDR3 sequence (DNA): TGCGCCAGCAGCCAGCGACAGGGGACCTACAATGAGCAGTTCTTC.

This clone was seen just once. The V and J genes are TRBV28 and TRBJ1-1, with TRBD1 as a possible D gene (6 bases). CDR3 length: 12 residues. Germline CDR1 reads MDHEN; CDR2 reads SYDVKM. V shed 3 bases and J shed 4 bases, with 6 bases lying between them. CDR3 nucleotide sequence: TGTGCCAGCAGTTTCAGGGGCACTGAAGCTTTCTTT. Protein sequence: CASSFRGTEAFF.

This sequence joins TRBV19 and TRBJ2-3, with D unresolved. Per germline, CDR1 LNHDA and CDR2 SQIVND (reference sequence). The V and J ends lost 0 bases and 6 bases respectively, with 13 bases between them. This CDR3 is built from 15 residues. CDR3 loop: CASSIDPRYGDTQYF. The DNA for the CDR3 is TGTGCCAGTAGTATAGATCCCCGCTATGGGGATACGCAGTATTTT.

This clone was seen just once. This chain connects TRBV7-2 to TRBJ2-3; D remains ambiguous. This CDR3 is built from 18 residues. The germline V and J ends were trimmed by 1 base and 2 bases, with 19 bases remaining between them. Germline assignment: CDR1 SGHTA and CDR2 FQGNSA. CDR3 sequence reads: CASSLGVGILSHTDTQYF. CDR3 DNA: TGTGCCAGCAGCTTAGGTGTGGGGATCTTGTCCCACACAGATACGCAGTATTTT.